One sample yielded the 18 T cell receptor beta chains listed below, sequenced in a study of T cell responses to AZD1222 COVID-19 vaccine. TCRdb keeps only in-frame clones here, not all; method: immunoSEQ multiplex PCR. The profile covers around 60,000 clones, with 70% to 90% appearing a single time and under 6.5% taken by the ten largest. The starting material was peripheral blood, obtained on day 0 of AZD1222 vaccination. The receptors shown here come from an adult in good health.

The CDR3 is CASSATGSYGYTF. CDR3 nucleotide sequence: TGTGCCAGCAGCGCAACAGGATCCTATGGCTACACCTTC. V and J are TRBV9 and TRBJ1-2; D might be TRBD1 (5 bases). The CDR3 sequence is 13 residues long. V was clipped by 3 bases and J by 4 bases, with 10 bases between them. The V gene's germline CDR1 is SGDLS and CDR2 YYNGEE.

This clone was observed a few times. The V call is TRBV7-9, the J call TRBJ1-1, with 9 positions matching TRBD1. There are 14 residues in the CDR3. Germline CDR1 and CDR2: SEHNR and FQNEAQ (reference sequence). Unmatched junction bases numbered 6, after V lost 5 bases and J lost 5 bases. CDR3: CASSLTGGATEAFF. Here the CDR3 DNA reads TGTGCCAGCAGCCTGACAGGGGGTGCGACTGAAGCTTTCTTT.

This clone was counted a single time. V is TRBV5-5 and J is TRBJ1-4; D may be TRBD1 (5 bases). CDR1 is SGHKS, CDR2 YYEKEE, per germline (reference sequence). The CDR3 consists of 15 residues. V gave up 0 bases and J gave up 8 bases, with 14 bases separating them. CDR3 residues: CASSLVTGLREKLFF. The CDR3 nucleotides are TGTGCCAGCAGCTTGGTCACAGGCCTTAGGGAAAAACTGTTTTTT.

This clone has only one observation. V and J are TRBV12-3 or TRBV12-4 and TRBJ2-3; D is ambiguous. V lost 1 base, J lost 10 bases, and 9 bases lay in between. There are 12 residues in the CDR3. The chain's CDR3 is CASSLGPAAQYF. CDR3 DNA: TGTGCCAGCAGTTTAGGTCCAGCAGCGCAGTATTTT.

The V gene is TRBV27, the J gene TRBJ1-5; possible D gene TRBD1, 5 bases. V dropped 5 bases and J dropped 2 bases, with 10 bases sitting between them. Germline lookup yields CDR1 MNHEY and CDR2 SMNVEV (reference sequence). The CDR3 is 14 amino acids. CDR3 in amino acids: CASSRDSGNQPQHF. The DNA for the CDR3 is TGTGCCAGCAGTCGGGACTCAGGCAATCAGCCCCAGCATTTT.

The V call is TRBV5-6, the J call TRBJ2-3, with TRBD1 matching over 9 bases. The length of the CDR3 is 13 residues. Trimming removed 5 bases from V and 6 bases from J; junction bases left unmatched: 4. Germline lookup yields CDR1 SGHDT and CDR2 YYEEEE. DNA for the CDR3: TGTGCCAGCAGGGTTACAGGGGGCGATACGCAGTATTTT. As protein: CASRVTGGDTQYF.

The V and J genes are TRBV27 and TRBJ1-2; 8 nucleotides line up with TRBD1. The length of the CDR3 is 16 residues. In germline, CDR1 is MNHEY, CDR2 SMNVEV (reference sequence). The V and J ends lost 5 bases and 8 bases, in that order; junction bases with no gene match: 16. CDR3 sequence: CASSPTLGQGSRGYTF. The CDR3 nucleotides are TGTGCCAGCAGTCCAACCCTAGGACAGGGTTCAAGGGGCTACACCTTC.

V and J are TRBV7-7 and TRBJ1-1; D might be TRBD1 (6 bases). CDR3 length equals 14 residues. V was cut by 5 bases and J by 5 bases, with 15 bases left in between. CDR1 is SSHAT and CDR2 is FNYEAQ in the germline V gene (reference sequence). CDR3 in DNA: TGTGCCAGCAGCCCCCCATGGGGGGCTACTGAAGCTTTCTTT. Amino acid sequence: CASSPPWGATEAFF.

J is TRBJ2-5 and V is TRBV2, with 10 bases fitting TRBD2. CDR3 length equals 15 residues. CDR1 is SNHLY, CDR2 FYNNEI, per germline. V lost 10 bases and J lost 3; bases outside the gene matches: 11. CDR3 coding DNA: TGTGCCACCCGAGGGGGACTAGCGCCAAAAGAGACCCAGTACTTC. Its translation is CATRGGLAPKETQYF.

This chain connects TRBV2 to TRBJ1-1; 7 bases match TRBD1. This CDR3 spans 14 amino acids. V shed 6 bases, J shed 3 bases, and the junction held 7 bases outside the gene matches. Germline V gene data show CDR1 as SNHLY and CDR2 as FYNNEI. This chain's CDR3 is CASRAGTVDTEAFF. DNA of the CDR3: TGTGCCAGCAGGGCCGGGACAGTGGACACTGAAGCTTTCTTT. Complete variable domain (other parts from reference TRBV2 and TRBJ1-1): EPEVTQTPSHQVTQMGQEVILRCVPISNHLYFYWYRQILGQKVEFLVSFYNNEISEKSEIFDDQFSVERPDGSNFTLKIRSTKLEDSAMYFCASRAGTVDTEAFFGQGTRLTVV.

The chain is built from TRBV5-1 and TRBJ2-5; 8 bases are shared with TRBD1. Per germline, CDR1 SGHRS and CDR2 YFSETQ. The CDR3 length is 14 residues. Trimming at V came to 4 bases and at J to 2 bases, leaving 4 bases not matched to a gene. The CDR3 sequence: CASSIGQGQETQYF. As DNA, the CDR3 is TGCGCCAGCAGCATTGGACAGGGTCAAGAGACCCAGTACTTC. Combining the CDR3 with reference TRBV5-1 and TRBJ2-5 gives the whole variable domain KAGVTQTPRYLIKTRGQQVTLSCSPISGHRSVSWYQQTPGQGLQFLFEYFSETQRNKGNFPGRFSGRQFSNSRSEMNVSTLELGDSALYLCASSIGQGQETQYFGPGTRLLVL.

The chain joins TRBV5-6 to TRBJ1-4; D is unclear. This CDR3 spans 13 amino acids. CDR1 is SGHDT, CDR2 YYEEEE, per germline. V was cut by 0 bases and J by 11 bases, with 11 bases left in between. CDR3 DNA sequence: TGTGCCAGCAGCTTGGAGGTAGAGGAGAAACTGTTTTTT. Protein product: CASSLEVEEKLFF. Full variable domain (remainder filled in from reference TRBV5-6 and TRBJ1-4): DAGVTQSPTHLIKTRGQQVTLRCSPKSGHDTVSWYQQALGQGPQFIFQYYEEEERQRGNFPDRFSGHQFPNYSSELNVNALLLGDSALYLCASSLEVEEKLFFGSGTQLSVL.

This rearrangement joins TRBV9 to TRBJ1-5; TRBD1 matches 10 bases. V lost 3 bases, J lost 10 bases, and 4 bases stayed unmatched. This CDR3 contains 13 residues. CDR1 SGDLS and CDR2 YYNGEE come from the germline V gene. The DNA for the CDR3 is TGTGCCAGCAGCGGGACGACAGGGGGCCCCCAGCATTTT. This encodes CASSGTTGGPQHF.

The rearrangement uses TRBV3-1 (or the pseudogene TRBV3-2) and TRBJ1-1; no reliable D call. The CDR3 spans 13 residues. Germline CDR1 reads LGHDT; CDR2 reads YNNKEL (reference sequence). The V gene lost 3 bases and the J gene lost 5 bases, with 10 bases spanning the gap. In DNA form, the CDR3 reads TGTGCCAGCAGCCAGGAGGCCCCGACTGAAGCTTTCTTT. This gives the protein CASSQEAPTEAFF.

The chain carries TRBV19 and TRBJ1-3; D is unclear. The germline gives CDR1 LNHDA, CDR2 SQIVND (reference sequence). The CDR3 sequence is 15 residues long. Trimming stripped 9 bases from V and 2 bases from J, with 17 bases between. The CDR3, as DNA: TGTGCCAGCAGACCCGGGCCCAGGACTGGAAACACCATATATTTT. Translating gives CASRPGPRTGNTIYF.

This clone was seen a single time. CDR3 protein: CASSMEGGINNEQFF. CDR3 in DNA: TGTGCCAGTAGTATGGAGGGGGGTATAAACAATGAGCAGTTCTTC. The chain couples TRBV19 to TRBJ2-1; perhaps D is TRBD1 or TRBD2 (6 bases each). Per germline, CDR1 LNHDA and CDR2 SQIVND (reference sequence). The CDR3 runs to 15 residues. Trimming took off 3 bases at V and 5 bases at J, with 14 bases between the two ends. Together with reference TRBV19 and TRBJ2-1, the CDR3 gives the full variable domain: DGGITQSPKYLFRKEGQNVTLSCEQNLNHDAMYWYRQDPGQGLRLIYYSQIVNDFQKGDIAEGYSVSREKKESFPLTVTSAQKNPTAFYLCASSMEGGINNEQFFGPGTRLTVL.

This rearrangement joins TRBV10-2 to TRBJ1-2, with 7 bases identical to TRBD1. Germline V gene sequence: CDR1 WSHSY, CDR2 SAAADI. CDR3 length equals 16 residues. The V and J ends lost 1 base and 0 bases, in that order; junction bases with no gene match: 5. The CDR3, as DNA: TGCGCCAGCAGTGAGTTAAAGGGGGCGGCTAACTATGGCTACACCTTC. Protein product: CASSELKGAANYGYTF.

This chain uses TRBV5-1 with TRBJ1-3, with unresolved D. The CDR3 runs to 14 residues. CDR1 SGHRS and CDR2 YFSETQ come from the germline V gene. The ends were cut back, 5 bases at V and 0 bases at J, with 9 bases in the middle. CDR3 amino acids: CASRQGVSGNTIYF. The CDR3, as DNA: TGCGCCAGCAGGCAAGGAGTCTCTGGAAACACCATATATTTT.